The present entry profiles one T cell receptor (beta chain) with its context. This specimen includes other DNA sequences encoding the same CDR3. These data come from a study of shared clonotypes between healthy human individuals. CDR1 is MDHEN, CDR2 SYDVKM, per germline. This CDR3 region has 14 residues. V lost 3 bases and J 7 bases, leaving 16 bases between the germline ends. Assay: immunoSEQ multiplex PCR; the TCRdb copy retains only in-frame clones and omits some. The sample holds about 2.1 million clones, roughly 91% seen once. Naive CD8 cells, CD45RO-negative and positively selected for CCR7, excluded terminally differentiated effector memory CD45RA+ cells.

This receptor was identified in a man younger than 30 in good health. Some clones in this sample may be carry-over from other donors' samples. Sequenced sample: naive CD8+ T cells from PBMCs. V and J are TRBV28 and TRBJ2-7; D may be TRBD1 or TRBD2 (5 bases each). Here the CDR3 DNA reads TGTGCCAGCAGTTTCGTTGGGGGATCGGGGGAGCAGTACTTC. Its protein is CASSFVGGSGEQYF.